These 29 T cell receptor beta chains share one sample of origin, sequenced in a study of CD8+CD57+ T cells in acquired aplastic anemia (dated by TCRdb to the late 2010s). The run used an Illumina HiSeq 2000. TCR beta VDJ combination and CDR3 sequence profiling used genomic DNA as the template. In TCRdb, the public reads were trimmed at Q25 with fastp and aligned with MiXCR, with productive beta chains retained. Identical CDR3 protein sequences are pooled into one entry, listed with their most common genes and DNA. The sample yields 250,000 to 300,000 distinct CDR3 sequences; 45% to 70% were counted once. The top ten hold roughly 8% of the sample. The sample taken for sequencing was sorted CD4+, CD8+, or CD8+CD57+ T cells (not recorded which) from PBMCs. The receptors come from a human donor with severe aplastic anemia or a healthy control (not recorded which).

This rearrangement joins TRBV7-2 to TRBJ2-2; D gene uncertain. Trimming pared 4 bases from V and 0 bases from J, leaving 3 bases between. Germline CDR1 SGHTA, CDR2 FQGNSA. This CDR3 spans 13 amino acids. The CDR3 coding sequence is TGTGCCAGCAGCTACACGAACACCGGGGAGCTGTTTTTT. This gives the protein CASSYTNTGELFF.

The chain combines TRBV20-1 with TRBJ1-2; D is perhaps TRBD1 (6 bases). The CDR3 sequence is 14 residues long. Germline values: CDR1 DFQATT, CDR2 SNEGSKA (reference sequence). Trimming removed 6 bases at V and 3 bases at J, with 17 bases between. The CDR3 sequence: CSAPGQPGHYGYTF. CDR3 bases: TGCAGTGCCCCCGGACAGCCTGGGCACTATGGCTACACCTTC.

The genes are TRBV19 and TRBJ2-1; 7 nucleotides agree with TRBD2. Germline CDR1 LNHDA, CDR2 SQIVND (reference sequence). Losses at the gene ends were 7 bases for V and 7 bases for J; bases not matched to a gene: 4. The CDR3 runs 12 residues. Here the CDR3 reads CASMGRVNEQFF. The CDR3 DNA follows: TGTGCCAGTATGGGGAGGGTGAATGAGCAGTTCTTC.

This clonotype was counted at least ten times. The chain uses TRBV20-1 and TRBJ1-1; tentative D call: TRBD1 (6 bases). V was pared by 3 bases and J by 4 bases, with 15 bases between. Per germline, CDR1 DFQATT and CDR2 SNEGSKA (reference sequence). The CDR3 spans 14 residues. CDR3 nucleotide sequence: TGCAGTGCTAGTCCGGGGGCTCGTGGCACTGAAGCTTTCTTT. Encoded protein: CSASPGARGTEAFF.

In its sample, this clonotype was seen many times. The chain has TRBV24-1 and TRBJ1-3; 8 bases match TRBD1. CDR1 and CDR2 (germline): KGHDR, SFDVKD. The CDR3 is 15 amino acids. V was clipped by 4 bases and J by 2 bases; unmatched bases: 3. In DNA, the CDR3 is TGTGCCACCAGTGACTCGACAGGGGCTGGAAACACCATATATTTT. This sequence encodes CATSDSTGAGNTIYF.

With regard to this clonotype: Likely a read error: the CDR3 ends without its conserved phenylalanine or tryptophan. CDR3 coding DNA: TGCGCCAGCAGCGTTAGACAAGGTGCCACAGATACGCAGTATTCT. Encoded protein: CASSVRQGATDTQYS. The chain carries TRBV5-1 and TRBJ2-3; D is unclear. Germline loops: CDR1 SGHRS, CDR2 YFSETQ. V dropped 4 bases and J dropped 2 bases, with 14 bases sitting between them. The CDR3 spans 15 residues.

V gene TRBV5-6 combines with J gene TRBJ2-2; D is unclear. The CDR3 runs to 12 residues. The V gene's germline CDR1 is SGHDT and CDR2 YYEEEE. Between the trimmed V and J ends, which lost 4 bases and 7 bases, there was a span of 8 bases. CDR3 protein: CASSLRFGELFF. CDR3 in DNA: TGTGCCAGCAGCCTGAGGTTCGGGGAGCTGTTTTTT.

This clonotype has ten or more counts. The genes are TRBV5-6 and TRBJ1-2; perhaps TRBD1 as D (5 bases). Trimming removed 0 bases at V and 8 bases at J, with 17 bases between. The V gene's germline CDR1 is SGHDT and CDR2 YYEEEE. There are 15 residues in the CDR3. CDR3 DNA: TGTGCCAGCAGCTTGGTACAGGCATTTGGTTTGGGCTACACCTTC. Translation gives CASSLVQAFGLGYTF.

This clonotype was detected many times. The CDR3 DNA reads TGTGCCAGCAGTTATCACGGGGGGACTAGCGGGGTGAGCACAGATACGCAGTATTTT. Amino acids: CASSYHGGTSGVSTDTQYF. J is TRBJ2-3 and V is TRBV12-3 or TRBV12-4, with TRBD2 matching 13 bases. The CDR3 runs to 19 residues. Unmatched junction bases numbered 10, after V lost 4 bases and J lost 0 bases.

This chain uses TRBV10-3 with TRBJ1-1; 11 bases line up with TRBD1. This CDR3 comprises 14 residues. The germline CDR1 and CDR2 sequences are ENHRY and SYGVKD. Losses at the gene ends were 11 bases for V and 4 bases for J; bases not matched to a gene: 9. CDR3 region: CAAAGGTGGTEAFF. CDR3 DNA: TGTGCCGCAGCGGGCGGGACAGGGGGCACTGAAGCTTTCTTT.

V is TRBV30 and J is TRBJ2-7; D possibly matches TRBD1 or TRBD2 (5 bases each). V shed 4 bases and J shed 2 bases, with 21 bases lying between them. This CDR3 comprises 16 residues. The germline gives CDR1 GTSNPN, CDR2 SVGIG (reference sequence). CDR3 residues: CAWKLPGTTDTYEQYF. CDR3 sequence (DNA): TGTGCCTGGAAGTTACCCGGGACGACGGATACCTACGAGCAGTACTTC. Based on the CDR3 plus reference TRBV30 and TRBJ2-7, the full variable domain is SQTIHQWPATLVQPVGSPLSLECTVEGTSNPNLYWYRQAAGRGLQLLFYSVGIGQISSEVPQNLSASRPQDRQFILSSKKLLLSDSGFYLCAWKLPGTTDTYEQYFGPGTRLTVT.

The sample holds one count of this clonotype. The gene calls are TRBV29-1 and TRBJ2-1; D remains unclear. V shed 7 bases and J shed 11 bases, with 12 bases lying between them. The germline CDR1 and CDR2 sequences are SQVTM and ANQGSEA. This CDR3 spans 10 amino acids. CDR3 protein: CSDLQDKQFF. In nucleotides, the CDR3 is TGCAGCGACCTTCAGGATAAGCAGTTCTTC.

With regard to this clonotype: Germline is not matched at one junction end, which may reflect a read error. The rearrangement joins TRBV20-1 to TRBJ1-5; D call uncertain. Germline CDR1 and CDR2: DFQATT and SNEGSKA (reference sequence). The CDR3 loop spans 13 amino acids. This chain's CDR3 is CGASAVYVQPQHF. Here the CDR3 DNA reads TGCGGTGCTAGTGCGGTATACGTTCAGCCCCAGCATTTT.

The J gene is TRBJ2-5, the V gene TRBV7-9; D gene uncertain. In germline, CDR1 is SEHNR, CDR2 FQNEAQ (reference sequence). The V end was cut by 2 bases, the J end by 5 bases, with 12 bases between. This CDR3 is built from 14 residues. CDR3 sequence reads: CASSLPPPAETQYF. In nucleotides, the CDR3 is TGTGCCAGCAGCTTACCACCCCCGGCCGAGACCCAGTACTTC.

The chain recombines TRBV7-8 with TRBJ2-7; D is undetermined. Germline CDR1 SGHVS, CDR2 FQNEAQ. With 3 bases removed from V and 0 bases from J, the gap between germline ends came to 15 bases. The CDR3 spans 16 residues. The CDR3 sequence: CASSLRQTGISYEQYF. In DNA, the CDR3 is TGTGCCAGCAGCTTGAGGCAGACTGGGATCTCCTACGAGCAGTACTTC.

V is TRBV9 and J is TRBJ2-5; 10 bases fit TRBD2. The V and J ends lost 2 bases and 9 bases, in that order; junction bases with no gene match: 7. This CDR3 is built from 14 residues. In germline, CDR1 is SGDLS, CDR2 YYNGEE. The CDR3 sequence is CASSVIVSGGAQYF. As DNA, the CDR3 is TGTGCCAGCAGCGTGATAGTGAGCGGGGGGGCCCAGTACTTC.

The chain employs TRBV7-2 and TRBJ2-2; 13 bases align to TRBD2. J lost 7 bases, V lost 11 bases, and 13 bases had no gene match. The germline CDR1 and CDR2 sequences are SGHTA and FQGNSA. This CDR3 is built from 16 residues. The CDR3 region is CASTLGLAGASGELFF. CDR3 nucleotide sequence: TGTGCCTCTACCCTTGGACTAGCGGGGGCGAGCGGGGAGCTGTTTTTT.

This clonotype was counted a single time. The V and J genes are TRBV7-9 and TRBJ1-1; D is undetermined. CDR3 size: 15 residues. Per the germline V gene, CDR1 is SEHNR and CDR2 is FQNEAQ (reference sequence). Trimming stripped 3 bases from V and 0 bases from J, with 11 bases between. CDR3 amino acids: CASSLLKTLNTEAFF. For the CDR3, the DNA is TGTGCCAGCAGCTTGCTAAAGACCCTGAACACTGAAGCTTTCTTT.

The V and J genes are TRBV19 and TRBJ2-1; D could derive from TRBD1 or TRBD2 (5 bases each). Between the trimmed V and J ends, which lost 6 bases and 7 bases, there was a span of 10 bases. CDR1 and CDR2 (germline): LNHDA, SQIVND (reference sequence). CDR3 length: 12 residues. CDR3 nucleotide sequence: TGTGCCAGTAGGGGACGGAGGAATGAGCAGTTCTTC. Amino acid sequence: CASRGRRNEQFF.

This clonotype has at least ten counts. This rearrangement joins TRBV2 to TRBJ2-3, with D uncertain. Germline V CDR1 and CDR2: SNHLY, FYNNEI. The CDR3 contains 15 residues. The V gene lost 3 bases and the J gene lost 0 bases, with 10 bases spanning the gap. The CDR3 region is CASSEVRASTDTQYF. The CDR3 nucleotides read TGTGCCAGCAGTGAGGTCCGGGCCAGCACAGATACGCAGTATTTT.

This clonotype was recorded once. One junction end disagrees with the germline gene, perhaps due to a read error. V is TRBV7-9 and J is TRBJ2-1, with D perhaps matching TRBD2 (7 bases). Looked up from germline, CDR1 is SEHNR and CDR2 is FQNEAQ (reference sequence). CDR3 length equals 14 residues. DNA for the CDR3: TGTGCCAGCAGCTTAGGGGGGGGGGGCGGCGAGCAGCTCTTC. It codes for CASSLGGGGGEQLF.

This clonotype was picked up many times. The chain carries TRBV7-8 and TRBJ2-3; 9 nucleotides match TRBD1. Germline loops: CDR1 SGHVS, CDR2 FQNEAQ. This CDR3 has 15 residues. V trimming: 4 bases; J trimming: 3 bases; junction bases outside the gene matches: 5. As DNA, the CDR3 is TGTGCCAGCAGCTCACAGGGGGCGCGAACAGATACGCAGTATTTT. Its translation is CASSSQGARTDTQYF.

This clonotype has just a few counts. The chain uses TRBV2 and TRBJ2-5, with D possibly matching TRBD2 (5 bases). This CDR3 is 13 amino acids long. Germline lookup yields CDR1 SNHLY and CDR2 FYNNEI. Trimming took off 8 bases at V and 2 bases at J, with 12 bases between the two ends. The CDR3 region has the DNA TGTGCCAGCGCAGGCGGACTGCAAGAGACCCAGTACTTC. Its protein product is CASAGGLQETQYF. The variable domain in full, with the rest retrieved from reference TRBV2 and TRBJ2-5, is EPEVTQTPSHQVTQMGQEVILRCVPISNHLYFYWYRQILGQKVEFLVSFYNNEISEKSEIFDDQFSVERPDGSNFTLKIRSTKLEDSAMYFCASAGGLQETQYFGPGTRLLVL.

This chain links TRBV10-2 with TRBJ1-5, with 8 nucleotides matching TRBD1. The germline V gene encodes CDR1 WSHSY and CDR2 SAAADI. This CDR3 spans 13 amino acids. Trimming removed 9 bases from V and 3 bases from J; junction bases left unmatched: 4. In DNA form, the CDR3 reads TGCGCCAGTCAGGGGGCCGACAATCAGCCCCAGCATTTT. Its translation is CASQGADNQPQHF.

This clonotype was observed many times. The V call is TRBV10-2, the J call TRBJ2-7, with a possible D match to TRBD1 (6 bases). V lost 8 bases, J lost 0 bases, and 14 bases lay in between. In germline, CDR1 is WSHSY, CDR2 SAAADI. The CDR3 totals 14 residues. CDR3 region: CASRRTVSSYEQYF. The DNA of the CDR3 is TGCGCCAGCCGAAGGACAGTCAGCTCCTACGAGCAGTACTTC.

The chain recombines TRBV7-9 with TRBJ2-1; D uncertain. In germline, CDR1 is SEHNR, CDR2 FQNEAQ (reference sequence). The CDR3 totals 11 residues. Trimming shortened V by 7 bases and J by 10 bases, and 11 bases separated the two germline ends. The CDR3 nucleotides are TGTGCCAGCAAACAATTAGGGGAGCAGTTCTTC. The encoded protein is CASKQLGEQFF.

The CDR3 sequence: CASRGTGGMNTEAFF. Written as DNA, the CDR3 is TGTGCCAGCAGGGGGACAGGGGGTATGAACACTGAAGCTTTCTTT. This rearrangement joins TRBV2 to TRBJ1-1, with TRBD1 identical over 11 bases. Losses at the gene ends were 6 bases for V and 0 bases for J; bases not matched to a gene: 3. The CDR3 sequence is 15 residues long. The V gene's germline CDR1 is SNHLY and CDR2 FYNNEI. The full variable domain, rest sourced from reference TRBV2 and TRBJ1-1, is EPEVTQTPSHQVTQMGQEVILRCVPISNHLYFYWYRQILGQKVEFLVSFYNNEISEKSEIFDDQFSVERPDGSNFTLKIRSTKLEDSAMYFCASRGTGGMNTEAFFGQGTRLTVV.

J is TRBJ1-2 and V is TRBV20-1; D may be TRBD1 (5 bases). Per the germline V gene, CDR1 is DFQATT and CDR2 is SNEGSKA (reference sequence). Trimming cost V 0 bases and J 7 bases, with 18 bases left between them. CDR3 size: 15 residues. CDR3 residues: CSARDGRQGMGGYTF. The CDR3 region has the DNA TGCAGTGCTAGAGATGGCCGGCAGGGAATGGGTGGCTACACCTTC.

This clonotype showed up many times. The chain has TRBV9 and TRBJ1-4; a possible D gene is TRBD1 (5 bases). The CDR3 is 15 amino acids. The V and J ends lost 0 bases and 6 bases respectively, with 12 bases between them. CDR1 is SGDLS, CDR2 YYNGEE, per germline. The CDR3 protein is CASSVGRGRDEKLFF. The CDR3 DNA reads as TGTGCCAGCAGCGTAGGGAGGGGAAGGGATGAAAAACTGTTTTTT. Filled out from reference TRBV9 and TRBJ1-4, the complete variable domain reads DSGVTQTPKHLITATGQRVTLRCSPRSGDLSVYWYQQSLDQGLQFLIQYYNGEERAKGNILERFSAQQFPDLHSELNLSSLELGDSALYFCASSVGRGRDEKLFFGSGTQLSVL.